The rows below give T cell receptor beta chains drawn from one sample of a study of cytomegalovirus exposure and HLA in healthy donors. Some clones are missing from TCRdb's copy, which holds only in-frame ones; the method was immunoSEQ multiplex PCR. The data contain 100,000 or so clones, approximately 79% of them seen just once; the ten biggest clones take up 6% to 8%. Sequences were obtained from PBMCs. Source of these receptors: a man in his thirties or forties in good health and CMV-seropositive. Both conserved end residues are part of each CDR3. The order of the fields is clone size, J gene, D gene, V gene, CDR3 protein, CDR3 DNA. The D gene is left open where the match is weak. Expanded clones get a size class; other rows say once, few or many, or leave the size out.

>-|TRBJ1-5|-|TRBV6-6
CASSHLDRPQHF
TGTGCCAGCAGTCACTTGGACAGGCCCCAGCATTTT
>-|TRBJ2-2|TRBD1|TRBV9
CASSDRTGGFGELFF
TGTGCCAGCAGCGACCGGACAGGGGGCTTCGGGGAGCTGTTTTTT
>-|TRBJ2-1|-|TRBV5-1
CASSPRVSNEQFF
TGCGCCAGCAGCCCCCGGGTTTCCAATGAGCAGTTCTTC
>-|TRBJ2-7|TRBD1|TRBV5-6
CASSLDYIFGTGSSHEQYF
TGTGCCAGCAGCTTGGACTACATATTCGGGACAGGGAGTTCCCACGAGCAGTACTTC
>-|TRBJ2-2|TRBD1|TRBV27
CASSPTGGNTGELFF
TGTGCCAGCAGTCCCACAGGGGGGAACACCGGGGAGCTGTTTTTT
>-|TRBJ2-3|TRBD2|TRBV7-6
CASSLPPSGGGTDTQYF
TGTGCCAGCAGCCTCCCTCCCAGCGGGGGGGGCACAGATACGCAGTATTTT
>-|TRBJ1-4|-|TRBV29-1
CSVAREGEKLFF
TGCAGCGTTGCCCGGGAAGGCGAAAAACTGTTTTTT
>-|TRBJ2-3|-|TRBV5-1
CASSSQQRADTQYF
TGCGCCAGCAGCTCCCAGCAACGGGCAGATACGCAGTATTTT
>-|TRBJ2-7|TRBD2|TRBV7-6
CASSLAPGGADNEQYF
TGTGCCAGCAGCTTAGCCCCGGGGGGGGCTGACAACGAGCAGTACTTC
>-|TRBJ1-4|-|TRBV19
CASSIGGERGPTNEKLFF
TGTGCCAGTAGTATAGGCGGGGAACGGGGTCCAACTAATGAAAAACTGTTTTTT
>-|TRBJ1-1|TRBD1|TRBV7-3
CASSLGQGITEAFF
TGTGCCAGCAGCTTGGGACAGGGTATCACTGAAGCTTTCTTT
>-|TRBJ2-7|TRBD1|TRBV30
CAWARDSSYEQYF
TGTGCCTGGGCGAGGGACAGTTCCTACGAGCAGTACTTC
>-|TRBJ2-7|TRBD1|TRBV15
CATTLDRGDEQYF
TGTGCCACCACCTTGGACAGGGGGGACGAGCAGTACTTC
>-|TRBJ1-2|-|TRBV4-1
CASSRDPQDLGGYTF
TGCGCCAGCAGCCGCGACCCACAGGATTTGGGTGGCTACACCTTC
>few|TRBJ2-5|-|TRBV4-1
CASSDMLETQYF
TGCGCCAGCAGCGACATGTTGGAGACCCAGTACTTC
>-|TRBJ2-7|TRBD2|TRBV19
CASSWRGTLYEQYF
TGTGCCAGTAGCTGGCGGGGGACCCTCTACGAGCAGTACTTC
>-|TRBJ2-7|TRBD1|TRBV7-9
CASSLISGGQGKYEQYF
TGTGCCAGCAGCTTAATATCGGGGGGACAGGGGAAATACGAGCAGTACTTC
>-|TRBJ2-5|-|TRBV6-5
CASSPPGILAQYF
-